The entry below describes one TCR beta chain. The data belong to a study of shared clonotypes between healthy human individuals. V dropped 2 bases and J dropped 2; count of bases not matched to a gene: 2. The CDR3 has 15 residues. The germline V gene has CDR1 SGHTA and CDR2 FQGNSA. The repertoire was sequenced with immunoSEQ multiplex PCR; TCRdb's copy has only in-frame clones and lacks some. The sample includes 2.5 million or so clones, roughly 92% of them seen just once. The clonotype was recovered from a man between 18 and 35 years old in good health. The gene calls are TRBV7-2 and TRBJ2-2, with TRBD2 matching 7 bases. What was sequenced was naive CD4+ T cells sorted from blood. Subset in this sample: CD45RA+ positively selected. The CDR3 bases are TGTGCCAGCAGCTTACAAGCGGGAAACACCGGGGAGCTGTTTTTT. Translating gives CASSLQAGNTGELFF.